Sequencing of this T cell receptor beta chain was carried out in a study of T cells in Graves' hyperthyroidism and ophthalmopathy. A few counts support this clonotype. Trimming took 3 bases from V and 2 from J, leaving 11 bases between them. This CDR3 has 13 residues. CDR1 DFQATT and CDR2 SNEGSKA come from the germline V gene (reference sequence). The investigators amplified TCR beta CDR3 regions from RNA transcripts. With the HTBI primer set, the TCR CDR3 went through a first round of RT-PCR. TCRdb re-called the multiplex PCR reads through MiXCR, storing one row per CDR3 protein. The sample has approximately 690,000 distinct CDR3 sequences, roughly 15% seen once.

The sequence was collected from a woman between 45 and 65 years old with Graves' ophthalmopathy. The V gene is TRBV20-1, the J gene TRBJ2-7; maybe TRBD1 (6 bases). The sample was blood. In nucleotides, the CDR3 is TGCAGTGCTAGGAGCAGGGGCGCCTACGAGCAGTACTTC. Amino acid sequence: CSARSRGAYEQYF.